This T cell receptor (beta chain) appears in the sequencing data of a study of shared clonotypes between healthy human individuals. Findings and limits, study-wide: How much donors shared clonotypes was expected to be affected by sequencing depth. With few donors, the genetic and exposure-history diversity represented was limited.

Naive CD8 cells, CD45RO-negative and positively selected for CCR7, excluded terminally differentiated effector memory CD45RA+ cells. Turning to this clone: Its target is not known.

Method: immunoSEQ multiplex PCR; TCRdb's copy keeps in-frame clones and lacks some. The sample holds hundreds of thousands of clones, around 95% seen once. From germline, CDR1 is SEHNR and CDR2 FQNEAQ (reference sequence). The V segment lost 5 bases and the J segment 5 bases; nucleotides outside the gene matches: 7. This CDR3 has 15 amino acids. The genes are TRBV7-9 and TRBJ2-2; 8 nucleotides align to TRBD1. This receptor was taken from a woman aged 30 to 39 in good health. The sequenced material came from naive CD8+ T cells sorted from blood. The CDR3 protein is CASSPRQGRTGELFF. DNA for the CDR3: TGTGCCAGCAGCCCAAGACAGGGGCGGACCGGGGAGCTGTTTTTT.